The rows below give T cell receptor beta chains drawn from one sample of a study of blood T cell repertoires in COVID-19. Generated by immunoSEQ multiplex PCR, the TCRdb table keeps only in-frame clones and is missing some. The sample lists roughly 75,000 clones, about 74% occurring once. The sample comprised peripheral blood. All receptors come from a human donor with acute or convalescent COVID-19. The donor label of this sample is uncertain. The CDR3 runs from the conserved cysteine through the conserved F or W. A D gene is named only where the DNA matches it firmly. Not every row has a clone size; where given, it reads once, few, many or a size class.

clone size,D gene,J gene,CDR3 length,V gene,CDR3 protein,CDR3 DNA
few,TRBD1,TRBJ1-1,18,TRBV19,CASRTTGTPNRGNTEAFF,TGTGCCAGTAGAACAACCGGGACACCAAACAGGGGGAACACTGAAGCTTTCTTT
-,-,TRBJ1-2,15,TRBV6-1,CASSEASRGRSGYTF,TGTGCCAGCAGTGAAGCCTCCAGGGGAAGATCTGGCTACACCTTC
-,-,TRBJ1-5,18,TRBV27,CASSLRGGQQSRNQPQHF,TGTGCCAGCAGTTTGAGAGGTGGACAACAATCCCGCAATCAGCCCCAGCATTTT
-,TRBD2,TRBJ2-1,18,TRBV5-1,CASSSRTSGTSSYNEQFF,TGCGCCAGCAGCTCAAGGACTAGCGGGACGAGCTCCTACAATGAGCAGTTCTTC
-,TRBD2,TRBJ2-5,14,TRBV19,CASSGLAGQETQYF,TGTGCCAGTTCTGGACTAGCGGGGCAAGAGACCCAGTACTTC
-,TRBD1,TRBJ2-3,14,TRBV11-1,CASSHRQGPDTQYF,TGTGCCAGCAGCCACAGACAGGGACCGGATACGCAGTATTTT
-,TRBD1,TRBJ1-1,13,TRBV5-6,CASSWTGDTEAFF,TGTGCCAGCAGCTGGACAGGGGACACTGAAGCTTTCTTT
-,-,TRBJ2-7,17,TRBV12-1,CASSFPLLAGGAYEQYF,TGTGCCAGCAGCTTTCCCCTTTTAGCGGGAGGAGCGTACGAGCAGTACTTC
many,-,TRBJ2-1,13,TRBV3-1/TRBV3-2,CASSQTRGNEQFF,TGTGCCAGCAGCCAAACCCGGGGGAATGAGCAGTTCTTC
-,-,TRBJ1-4,15,TRBV5-4,CASSLARGNNEKLFF,TGTGCCAGCAGCTTGGCCCGGGGGAATAATGAAAAACTGTTTTTT
-,TRBD2,TRBJ2-1,14,TRBV2,CAIARTSGRGEQFF,TGTGCCATCGCAAGGACTAGCGGGAGGGGGGAACAGTTCTTC
-,-,TRBJ1-6,14,TRBV28,CASRYRVSNSPLHF,TGTGCCAGCCGGTACCGGGTCTCCAATTCACCCCTCCACTTT
few,TRBD2,TRBJ2-1,16,TRBV7-2,CASSPGPLAGPDEQFF,TGTGCCAGCAGCCCCGGGCCACTAGCGGGTCCAGATGAGCAGTTCTTC
many,-,TRBJ2-7,18,TRBV21-1,CASSKALGQGTGLYEQYF,TGTGCCAGCAGCAAAGCCCTAGGACAGGGGACGGGCCTCTACGAGCAGTACTTC
-,-,TRBJ2-5,18,TRBV7-2,CASSPRVILGSGLETQYF,TGTGCCAGCAGCCCCCGAGTTATTCTAGGGAGTGGTTTAGAGACCCAGTACTTC
-,-,TRBJ2-2,15,TRBV2,CASRARDTITGELFF,TGTGCCAGCAGAGCCCGGGACACAATCACCGGGGAGCTGTTTTTT
-,-,TRBJ1-5,13,TRBV18,CASSPGPNQPQHF,TGTGCCAGCTCACCAGGGCCTAATCAGCCCCAGCATTTT
-,TRBD1,TRBJ1-5,15,TRBV28,CASSLGAGGHQPQHF,TGTGCCAGCAGTTTAGGCGCAGGGGGCCATCAGCCCCAGCATTTT
-,-,TRBJ2-4,15,TRBV19,CASREAFIAKNIQYF,TGTGCCAGTAGGGAGGCGTTCATAGCCAAAAACATTCAGTACTTC
-,TRBD1,TRBJ2-5,16,TRBV5-1,CASSHGQGRMQETQYF,TGCGCCAGCAGCCACGGACAGGGCCGAATGCAAGAGACCCAGTACTTC
few,TRBD1,TRBJ1-3,15,TRBV18,CATDRVPGEGNTIYF,TGTGCCACCGACAGGGTCCCTGGAGAAGGAAACACCATATATTTT
few,-,TRBJ1-1,12,TRBV2,CASSGTVYEAFF,TGTGCCAGCAGTGGGACAGTCTATGAAGCTTTCTTT
-,TRBD1,TRBJ1-4,15,TRBV5-1,CASSLEGGVGEKLFF,TGCGCCAGCAGCTTGGAAGGGGGCGTTGGTGAAAAACTGTTTTTT